This TCR beta chain comes out of a study of T cells in Graves' hyperthyroidism and ophthalmopathy. Overall study findings and caveats: Blood also carried most thyroid clonotypes expanded above 0.001.

The CDR3 is made up of 15 amino acids. Germline values: CDR1 SQVTM, CDR2 ANQGSEA. Unmatched junction bases numbered 6, after V lost 0 bases and J lost 7 bases. Ten or more counts support this clonotype. Its specificity is unknown. Hyperthyroidism, newly diagnosed and lasting under 2 months, affected patients aged 18 to 65. Patients were excluded because of uncontrolled infection, other autoimmune disease, pregnancy or lactation. Using around 10 ml of fresh peripheral blood, PBMCs were prepared. RNA transcripts served as the template for amplifying TCR beta CDR3 regions. The TCR CDR3 was amplified in a first-round RT-PCR using the HTBI primer set. A single record per CDR3 protein comes from TCRdb applying MiXCR to the multiplex PCR reads. The data hold about 760,000 distinct CDR3 sequences, with approximately 40% observed a single time.

This sequence joins TRBV29-1 and TRBJ1-1; 12 bases align to TRBD1. Sequenced: blood. The sequence was collected from a woman aged 40 to 50 with Graves' hyperthyroidism. The CDR3 bases are TGCAGCGTTGAAGAGAGGGACAGGGGGCTGAGTGAAGCTTTCTTT. Its translation is CSVEERDRGLSEAFF.